Listed below are T cell receptor beta chains from one sample, sequenced in a study of cytotoxic CD8 clonotypes in ibrutinib-treated CLL. Only in-frame clones appear in the TCRdb table, and some are missing; sequencing was by immunoSEQ multiplex PCR. The sample holds a few hundred thousand clones, over 55% seen once. The material sequenced was PBMCs, taken after 36 months of ibrutinib treatment. All receptors come from a human donor with chronic lymphocytic leukemia. The CDR3 runs from the conserved cysteine through the conserved F or W. The D gene is left open where the match is weak. Clone sizes are given selectively: once, few, many, or a class where the clone is expanded.

DNA	CDR3	V	size	J	D
TGTGCCAGCAGCTTAGCGGCGACTCGCTATGGCTACACCTTC	CASSLAATRYGYTF	TRBV11-1	NA	TRBJ1-2	NA
TGTGCCAGCAGCTACACCGGGACTAGCGCGAACAATGAGCAGTTCTTC	CASSYTGTSANNEQFF	TRBV5-5	NA	TRBJ2-1	TRBD2
TGTGCCAGCAGCCCCGACACACTCTCCTACGAGCAGTACTTC	CASSPDTLSYEQYF	TRBV5-4	NA	TRBJ2-7	NA
TGTGCCAGCAGTCAGGTCGGTGAAACCGGGGAGCTGTTTTTT	CASSQVGETGELFF	TRBV28	NA	TRBJ2-2	NA
TGTGCCAGCTCCCCCCCGGAGACCGGGGAGCTGTTTTTT	CASSPPETGELFF	TRBV18	NA	TRBJ2-2	NA
TGTGCCAGCAGCCAAGATTACGGGCGGACCTTT	CASSQDYGRTF	TRBV4-2	NA	TRBJ1-1	NA
TGTGCCAGCAGCGCGGGATCGGGAACTGATGAGCAGTTCTTC	CASSAGSGTDEQFF	TRBV9	few	TRBJ2-1	NA
TGTGCCAGCAGTTCCGACGGGGCACGAGGCTACACCTTC	CASSSDGARGYTF	TRBV27	few	TRBJ1-2	NA
TGTGCCAGCAGCTTAGTTGCGGCGGGACAGGGGTTTGGCTACACCTTC	CASSLVAAGQGFGYTF	TRBV7-9	once	TRBJ1-2	TRBD1
TGCGCCAGCAGGGAGGGGGCGGGAGAGACCCAGTACTTC	CASREGAGETQYF	TRBV5-1	NA	TRBJ2-5	NA
TGTGCCAGCAGTATAGGGACAGGGGGCTACGAGCAGTACTTC	CASSIGTGGYEQYF	TRBV27	few	TRBJ2-7	TRBD1
TGCAGCGTTGCCCCGCGGCGGGGGTTCTTCACAGATACGCAGTATTTT	CSVAPRRGFFTDTQYF	TRBV29-1	NA	TRBJ2-3	TRBD2
TGTGCCAGCAGCTTGGCCCCCCAGTACTATGGCTACACCTTC	CASSLAPQYYGYTF	TRBV5-6	NA	TRBJ1-2	NA
TGCGCCAGCAGCTTGAGGGCTACCACAGATACGCAGTATTTT	CASSLRATTDTQYF	TRBV5-1	NA	TRBJ2-3	NA